This T cell receptor beta chain was found in a study of regulatory T cells in long-lasting Graves disease. Study findings and constraints: Reduced TCR diversity was observed in persistent Graves' patients versus newly diagnosed patients.

The time point here: newly diagnosed GD, antithyroid drugs for less than 3 months. PBMC RNA served as the TCR library source. Arm-PCR of CDR3 regions and iRepertoire HTBI primers were used to build TCR beta libraries. MiXCR, run by TCRdb on the multiplex PCR reads, gives a single entry per CDR3 protein. The sample lists roughly 420,000 distinct CDR3 sequences; approximately 16% were seen once. In its sample, this clonotype was seen many times. Its antigen is still unknown. The V end was cut by 0 bases, the J end by 6 bases, with 15 bases between. The germline gives CDR1 SNHLY, CDR2 FYNNEI. This CDR3 has 15 amino acids. This same sample was also taken into another study, of T cells in Graves' hyperthyroidism and ophthalmopathy. As that report states: Diagnosis of hyperthyroidism was new in patients aged 18 to 65, and its duration was under 2 months. Those patients with uncontrolled infection, other autoimmune disease, pregnancy or lactation were excluded.

The source was peripheral blood mononuclear cells (PBMCs), collected at new diagnosis, from a patient treated with antithyroid drugs. The V gene is TRBV2, the J gene TRBJ2-7, with D unresolved. This TCR derives from a woman in her 30s with Graves disease. CDR3 nucleotide sequence: TGTGCCAGCAGTGAAGCGCAGAAATATAGGATCGAGCAGTACTTC. Protein sequence: CASSEAQKYRIEQYF. The full variable domain, rest sourced from reference TRBV2 and TRBJ2-7, is EPEVTQTPSHQVTQMGQEVILRCVPISNHLYFYWYRQILGQKVEFLVSFYNNEISEKSEIFDDQFSVERPDGSNFTLKIRSTKLEDSAMYFCASSEAQKYRIEQYFGPGTRLTVT.